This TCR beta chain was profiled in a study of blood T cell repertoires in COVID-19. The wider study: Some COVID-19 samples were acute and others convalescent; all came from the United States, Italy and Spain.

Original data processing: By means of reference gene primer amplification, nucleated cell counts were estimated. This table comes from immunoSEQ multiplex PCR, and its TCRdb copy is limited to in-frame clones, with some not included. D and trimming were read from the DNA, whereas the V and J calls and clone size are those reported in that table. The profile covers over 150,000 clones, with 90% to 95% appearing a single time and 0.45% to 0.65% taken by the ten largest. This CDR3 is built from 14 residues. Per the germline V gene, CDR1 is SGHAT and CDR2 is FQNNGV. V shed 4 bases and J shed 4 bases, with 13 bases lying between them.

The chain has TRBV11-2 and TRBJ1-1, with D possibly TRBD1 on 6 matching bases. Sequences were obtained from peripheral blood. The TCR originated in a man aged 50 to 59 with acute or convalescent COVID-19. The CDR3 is CASSSNTGITEAFF. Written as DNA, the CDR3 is TGTGCCAGCAGCTCAAATACAGGGATCACTGAAGCTTTCTTT.